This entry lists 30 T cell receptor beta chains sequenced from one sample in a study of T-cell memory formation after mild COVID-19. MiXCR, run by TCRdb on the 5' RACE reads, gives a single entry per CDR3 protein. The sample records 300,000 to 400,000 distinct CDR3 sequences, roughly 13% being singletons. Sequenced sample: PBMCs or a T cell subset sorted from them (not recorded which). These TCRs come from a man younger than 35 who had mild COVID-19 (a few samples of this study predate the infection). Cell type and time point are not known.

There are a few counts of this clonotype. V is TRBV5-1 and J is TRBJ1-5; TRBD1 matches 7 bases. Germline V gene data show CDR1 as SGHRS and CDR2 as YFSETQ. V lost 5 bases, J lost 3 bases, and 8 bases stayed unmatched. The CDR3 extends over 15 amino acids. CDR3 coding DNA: TGCGCCAGCAGGGAAGGGGGCGCGTACAATCAGCCCCAGCATTTT. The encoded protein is CASREGGAYNQPQHF. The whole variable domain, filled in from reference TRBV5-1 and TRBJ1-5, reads KAGVTQTPRYLIKTRGQQVTLSCSPISGHRSVSWYQQTPGQGLQFLFEYFSETQRNKGNFPGRFSGRQFSNSRSEMNVSTLELGDSALYLCASREGGAYNQPQHFGDGTRLSIL.

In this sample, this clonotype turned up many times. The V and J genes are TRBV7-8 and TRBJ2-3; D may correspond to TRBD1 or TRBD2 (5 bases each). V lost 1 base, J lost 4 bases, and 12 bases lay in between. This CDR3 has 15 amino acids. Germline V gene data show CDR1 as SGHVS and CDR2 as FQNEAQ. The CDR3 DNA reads TGTGCCAGCAGCTTAGTCTGGCAGGGAGCAGATACGCAGTATTTT. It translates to CASSLVWQGADTQYF.

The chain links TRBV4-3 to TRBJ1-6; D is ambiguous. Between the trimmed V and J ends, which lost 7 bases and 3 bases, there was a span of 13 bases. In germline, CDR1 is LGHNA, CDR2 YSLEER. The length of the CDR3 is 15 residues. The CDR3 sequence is CASTETAGYNSPLHF. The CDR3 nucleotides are TGCGCCAGCACTGAAACGGCAGGCTATAATTCACCCCTCCACTTT.

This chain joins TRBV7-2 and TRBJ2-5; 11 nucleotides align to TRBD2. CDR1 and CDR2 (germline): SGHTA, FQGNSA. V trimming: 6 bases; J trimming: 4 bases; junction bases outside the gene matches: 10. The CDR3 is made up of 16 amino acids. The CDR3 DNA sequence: TGTGCCAGCAGGACTCCCGGGCTAGCGGGGGGAGAGACCCAGTACTTC. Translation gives CASRTPGLAGGETQYF. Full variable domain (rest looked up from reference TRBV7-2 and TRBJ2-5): GAGVSQSPSNKVTEKGKDVELRCDPISGHTALYWYRQSLGQGLEFLIYFQGNSAPDKSGLPSDRFSAERTGGSVSTLTIQRTQQEDSAVYLCASRTPGLAGGETQYFGPGTRLLVL.

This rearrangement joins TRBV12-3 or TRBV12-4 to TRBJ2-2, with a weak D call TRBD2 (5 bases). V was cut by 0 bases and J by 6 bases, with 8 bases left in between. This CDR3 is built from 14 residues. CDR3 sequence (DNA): TGTGCCAGCAGTTTAGCCCTCGGGGCCGGGGAGCTGTTTTTT. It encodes CASSLALGAGELFF.

The CDR3 nucleotides read TGTGCCAGCAGCCTGGTGGACGGGAATCAGCCCCAGCATTTT. Translating gives CASSLVDGNQPQHF. V and J are TRBV6-5 and TRBJ1-5; no reliable D call. The germline CDR1 and CDR2 sequences are MNHEY and SVGAGI. This CDR3 spans 14 amino acids. The germline V and J ends were trimmed by 6 bases and 4 bases, with 13 bases remaining between them.

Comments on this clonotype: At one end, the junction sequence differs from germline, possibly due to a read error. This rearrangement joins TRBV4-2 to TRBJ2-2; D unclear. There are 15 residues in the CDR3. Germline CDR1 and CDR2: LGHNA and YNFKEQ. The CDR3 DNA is TGTGCCAGCAGGATCGAGGAACCGAACACCTGGGAGCTGTTTTTT. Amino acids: CASRIEEPNTWELFF.

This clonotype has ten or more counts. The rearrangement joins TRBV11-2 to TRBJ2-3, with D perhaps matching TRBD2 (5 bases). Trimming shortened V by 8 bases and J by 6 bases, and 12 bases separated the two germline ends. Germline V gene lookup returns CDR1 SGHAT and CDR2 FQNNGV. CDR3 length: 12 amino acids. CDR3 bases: TGTGCCAGCTGCTCCGGCGGGGATACGCAGTATTTT. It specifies CASCSGGDTQYF.

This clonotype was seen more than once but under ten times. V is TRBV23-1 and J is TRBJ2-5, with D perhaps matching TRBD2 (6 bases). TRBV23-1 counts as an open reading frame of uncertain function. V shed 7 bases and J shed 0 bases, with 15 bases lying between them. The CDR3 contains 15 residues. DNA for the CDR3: TGCGCCAGCAAAGATACTAGCCCTAACCAAGAGACCCAGTACTTC. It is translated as CASKDTSPNQETQYF.

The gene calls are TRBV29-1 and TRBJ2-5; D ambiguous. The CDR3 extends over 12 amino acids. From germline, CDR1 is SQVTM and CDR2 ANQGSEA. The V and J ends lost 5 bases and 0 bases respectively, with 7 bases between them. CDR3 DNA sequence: TGCAGCGTTAAGGCGTACCAAGAGACCCAGTACTTC. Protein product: CSVKAYQETQYF.

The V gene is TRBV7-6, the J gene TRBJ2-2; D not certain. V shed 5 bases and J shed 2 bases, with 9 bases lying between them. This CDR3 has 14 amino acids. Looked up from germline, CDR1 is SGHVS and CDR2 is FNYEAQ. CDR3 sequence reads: CASSTLTNTGELFF. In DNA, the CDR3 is TGTGCCAGCAGCACCCTCACAAACACCGGGGAGCTGTTTTTT. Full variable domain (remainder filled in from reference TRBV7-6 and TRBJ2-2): GAGVSQSPRYKVTKRGQDVALRCDPISGHVSLYWYRQALGQGPEFLTYFNYEAQQDKSGLPNDRFSAERPEGSISTLTIQRTEQRDSAMYRCASSTLTNTGELFFGEGSRLTVL.

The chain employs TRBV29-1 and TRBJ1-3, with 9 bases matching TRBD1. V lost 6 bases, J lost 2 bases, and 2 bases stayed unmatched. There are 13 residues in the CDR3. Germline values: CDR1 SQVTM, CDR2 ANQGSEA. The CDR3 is CSVWTGAGNTIYF. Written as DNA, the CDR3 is TGCAGCGTCTGGACAGGGGCTGGAAACACCATATATTTT.

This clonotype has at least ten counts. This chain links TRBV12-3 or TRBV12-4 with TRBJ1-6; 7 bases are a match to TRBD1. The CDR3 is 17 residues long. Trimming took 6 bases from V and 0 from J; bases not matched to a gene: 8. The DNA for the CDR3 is TGTGCCAGCAGCCTGGACAGGAGGAGCTCCTATAATTCACCCCTCCACTTT. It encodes CASSLDRRSSYNSPLHF.

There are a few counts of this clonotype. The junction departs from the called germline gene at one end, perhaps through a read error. This CDR3 is CASSSAAGASGSDF. The CDR3 region has the DNA TGTGCCAGCAGTTCCGCCGCGGGCGCTTCGGGGTCGGACTTC. The chain is built from TRBV6-6 and TRBJ2-7; possibly TRBD2 for D (5 bases). The CDR3 is 14 amino acids. The germline gives CDR1 MNHNY, CDR2 SVGAGI (reference sequence).

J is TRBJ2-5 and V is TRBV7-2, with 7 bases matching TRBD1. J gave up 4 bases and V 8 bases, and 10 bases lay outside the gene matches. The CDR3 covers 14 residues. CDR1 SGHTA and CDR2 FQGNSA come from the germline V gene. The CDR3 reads CASATGQPPETQYF. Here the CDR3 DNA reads TGTGCCAGCGCCACGGGACAGCCCCCAGAGACCCAGTACTTC.

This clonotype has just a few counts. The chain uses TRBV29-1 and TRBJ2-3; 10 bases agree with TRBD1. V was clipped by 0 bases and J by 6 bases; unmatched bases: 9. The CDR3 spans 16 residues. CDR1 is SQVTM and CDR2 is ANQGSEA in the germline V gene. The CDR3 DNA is TGCAGCGTTGAAGATTCTCGACAGGGGGCTGGGGATACGCAGTATTTT. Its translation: CSVEDSRQGAGDTQYF.

As DNA, the CDR3 is TGTGCCAGCTCACCGGGACAGGCCTATGGCTACACCTTC. Amino acid sequence: CASSPGQAYGYTF. The chain has TRBV18 and TRBJ1-2; TRBD1 agrees at 8 bases. This CDR3 is 13 amino acids long. The V gene end was trimmed by 3 bases and the J gene end by 4 bases; junction bases not matched to a gene: 1. Germline CDR1 reads KGHSH; CDR2 reads LQKENI. The whole variable domain, remainder taken from reference TRBV18 and TRBJ1-2, is NAGVMQNPRHLVRRRGQEARLRCSPMKGHSHVYWYRQLPEEGLKFMVYLQKENIIDESGMPKERFSAEFPKEGPSILRIQQVVRGDSAAYFCASSPGQAYGYTFGSGTRLTVV.

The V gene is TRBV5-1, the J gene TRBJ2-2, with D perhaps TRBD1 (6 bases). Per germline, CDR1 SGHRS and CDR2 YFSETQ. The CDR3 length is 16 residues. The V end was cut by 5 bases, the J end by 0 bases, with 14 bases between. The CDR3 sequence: CASSNTGSPNTGELFF. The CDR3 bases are TGCGCCAGCAGTAATACAGGGTCGCCGAACACCGGGGAGCTGTTTTTT.

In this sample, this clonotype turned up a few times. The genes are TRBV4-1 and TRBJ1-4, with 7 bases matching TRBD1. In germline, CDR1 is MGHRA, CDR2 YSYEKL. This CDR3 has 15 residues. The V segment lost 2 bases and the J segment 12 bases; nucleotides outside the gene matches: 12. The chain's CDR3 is CASSQPRDSSKELFF. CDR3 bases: TGCGCCAGCAGCCAACCCCGGGACAGTTCGAAAGAACTGTTTTTT.

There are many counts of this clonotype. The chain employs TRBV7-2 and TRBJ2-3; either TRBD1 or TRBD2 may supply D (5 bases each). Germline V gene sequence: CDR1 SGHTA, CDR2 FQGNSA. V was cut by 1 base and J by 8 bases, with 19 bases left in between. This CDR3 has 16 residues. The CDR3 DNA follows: TGTGCCAGCAGCTTAGGGGGACCGGCCCCGGCTGTTACGCAGTATTTT. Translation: CASSLGGPAPAVTQYF.

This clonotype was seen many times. CDR3 amino acids: CASSRDLGAYEQYV. Written as DNA, the CDR3 is TGTGCCAGCAGCCGCGATCTGGGGGCGTACGAGCAGTACGTC. The rearrangement uses TRBV5-5 and TRBJ2-7; maybe TRBD1 (6 bases). Trimming cost V 4 bases and J 4 bases, with 15 bases left between them. Germline lookup yields CDR1 SGHKS and CDR2 YYEKEE (reference sequence). CDR3 length equals 14 residues.

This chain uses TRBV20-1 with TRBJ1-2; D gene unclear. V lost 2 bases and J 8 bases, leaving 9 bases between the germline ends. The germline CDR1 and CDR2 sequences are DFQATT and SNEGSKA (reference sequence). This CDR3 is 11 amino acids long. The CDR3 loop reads CSARRIRGYTF. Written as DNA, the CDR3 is TGCAGTGCTAGAAGGATCAGGGGCTACACCTTC.

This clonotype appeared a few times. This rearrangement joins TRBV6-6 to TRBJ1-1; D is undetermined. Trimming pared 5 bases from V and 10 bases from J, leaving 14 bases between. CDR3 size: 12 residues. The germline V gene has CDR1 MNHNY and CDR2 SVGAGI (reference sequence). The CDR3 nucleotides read TGTGCCAGCAGTCCCGGGAGTAGACGAGCTTTCTTT. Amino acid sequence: CASSPGSRRAFF.

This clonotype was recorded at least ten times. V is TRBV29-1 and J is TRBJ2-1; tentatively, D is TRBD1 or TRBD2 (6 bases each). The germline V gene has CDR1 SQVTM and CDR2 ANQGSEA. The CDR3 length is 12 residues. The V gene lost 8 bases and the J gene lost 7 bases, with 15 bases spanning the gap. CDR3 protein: CSIGGSTNEQFF. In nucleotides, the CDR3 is TGCAGCATCGGGGGCAGTACAAATGAGCAGTTCTTC.

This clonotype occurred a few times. DNA of the CDR3: TGCGCCAGCAGCTTGGGGTTCGGGTACGAGCAGTACGTC. Protein product: CASSLGFGYEQYV. The rearrangement links TRBV5-1 to TRBJ2-7; D is ambiguous. The CDR3 covers 13 residues. Trimming cost V 0 bases and J 4 bases, with 8 bases left between them. CDR1 is SGHRS and CDR2 is YFSETQ in the germline V gene.

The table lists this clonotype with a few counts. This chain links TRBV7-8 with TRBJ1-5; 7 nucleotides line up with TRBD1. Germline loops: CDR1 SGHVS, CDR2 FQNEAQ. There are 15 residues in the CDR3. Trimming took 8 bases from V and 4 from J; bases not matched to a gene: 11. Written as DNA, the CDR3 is TGTGCCAGCGGATACTGGGACAGCGGTAATCAGCCCCAGCATTTT. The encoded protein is CASGYWDSGNQPQHF. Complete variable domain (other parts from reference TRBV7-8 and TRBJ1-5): GAGVSQSPRYKVAKRGQDVALRCDPISGHVSLFWYQQALGQGPEFLTYFQNEAQLDKSGLPSDRFFAERPEGSVSTLKIQRTQQEDSAVYLCASGYWDSGNQPQHFGDGTRLSIL.

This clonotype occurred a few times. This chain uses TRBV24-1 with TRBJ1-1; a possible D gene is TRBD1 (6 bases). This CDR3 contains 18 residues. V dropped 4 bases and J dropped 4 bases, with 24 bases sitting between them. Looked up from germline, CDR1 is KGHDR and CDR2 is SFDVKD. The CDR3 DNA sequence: TGTGCCACCAGTGACCGCTCACTGACAGGTTGTGACGGCACTGAAGCTTTCTTT. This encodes CATSDRSLTGCDGTEAFF.

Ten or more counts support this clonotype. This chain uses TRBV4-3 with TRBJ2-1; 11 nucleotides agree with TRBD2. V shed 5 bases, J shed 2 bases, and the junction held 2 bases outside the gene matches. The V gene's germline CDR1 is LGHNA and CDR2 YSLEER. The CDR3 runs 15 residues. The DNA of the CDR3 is TGCGCCAGCAGCAAGGGACTAGCGGCCTACAATGAGCAGTTCTTC. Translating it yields CASSKGLAAYNEQFF.

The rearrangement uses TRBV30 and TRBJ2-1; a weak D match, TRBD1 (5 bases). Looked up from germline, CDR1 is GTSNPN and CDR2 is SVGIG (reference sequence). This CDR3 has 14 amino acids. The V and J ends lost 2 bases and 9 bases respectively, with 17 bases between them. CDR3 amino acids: CAWSSQGSFGEQFF. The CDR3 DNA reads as TGTGCCTGGAGTAGTCAGGGCTCCTTCGGTGAGCAGTTCTTC.

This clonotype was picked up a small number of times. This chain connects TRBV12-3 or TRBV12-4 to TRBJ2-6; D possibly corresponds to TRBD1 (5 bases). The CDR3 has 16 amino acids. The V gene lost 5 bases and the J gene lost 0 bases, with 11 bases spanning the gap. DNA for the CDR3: TGTGCCAGCAGTACAGGTTCCCCCTCTGGGGCCAACGTCCTGACTTTC. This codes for CASSTGSPSGANVLTF.